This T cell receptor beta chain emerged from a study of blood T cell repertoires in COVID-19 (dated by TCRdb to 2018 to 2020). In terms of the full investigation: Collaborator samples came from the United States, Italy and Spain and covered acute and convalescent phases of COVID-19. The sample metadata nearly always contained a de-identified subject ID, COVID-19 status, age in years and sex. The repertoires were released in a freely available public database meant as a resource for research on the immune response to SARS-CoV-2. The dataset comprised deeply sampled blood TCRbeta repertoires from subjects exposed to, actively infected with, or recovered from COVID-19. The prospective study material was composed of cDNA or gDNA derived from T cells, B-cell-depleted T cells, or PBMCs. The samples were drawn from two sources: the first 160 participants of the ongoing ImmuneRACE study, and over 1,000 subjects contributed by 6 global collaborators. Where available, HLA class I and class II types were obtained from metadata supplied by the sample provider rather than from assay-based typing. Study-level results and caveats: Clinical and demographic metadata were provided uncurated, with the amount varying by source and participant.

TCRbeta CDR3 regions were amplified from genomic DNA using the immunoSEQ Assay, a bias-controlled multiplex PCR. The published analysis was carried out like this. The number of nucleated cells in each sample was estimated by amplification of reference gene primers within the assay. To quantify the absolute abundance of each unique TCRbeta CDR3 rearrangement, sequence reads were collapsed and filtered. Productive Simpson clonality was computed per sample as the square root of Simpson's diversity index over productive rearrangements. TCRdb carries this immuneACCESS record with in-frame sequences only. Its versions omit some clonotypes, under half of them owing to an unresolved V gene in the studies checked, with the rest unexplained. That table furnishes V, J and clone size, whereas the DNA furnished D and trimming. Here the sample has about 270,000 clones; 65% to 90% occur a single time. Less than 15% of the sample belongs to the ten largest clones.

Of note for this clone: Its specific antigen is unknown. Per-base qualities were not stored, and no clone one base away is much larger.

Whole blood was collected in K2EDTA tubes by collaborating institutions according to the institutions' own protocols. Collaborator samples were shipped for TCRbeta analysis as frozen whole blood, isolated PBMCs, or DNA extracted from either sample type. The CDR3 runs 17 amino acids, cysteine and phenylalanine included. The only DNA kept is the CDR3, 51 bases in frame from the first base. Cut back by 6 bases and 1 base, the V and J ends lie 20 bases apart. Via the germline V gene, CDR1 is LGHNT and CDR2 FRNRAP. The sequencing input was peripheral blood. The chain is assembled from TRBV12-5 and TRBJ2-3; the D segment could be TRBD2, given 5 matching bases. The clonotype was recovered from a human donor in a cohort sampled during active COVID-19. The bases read TGTGCTAGTGGCCCTATTCCGATAAAGGGAGGCACAGATACGCAGTATTTT. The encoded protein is CASGPIPIKGGTDTQYF.